The source of this T cell receptor beta chain is a study of OX40 agonist ivuxolimab in advanced cancers. Study information: Ivuxolimab was delivered to patients intravenously every 2 weeks at doses spanning 0.01 to 10 mg/kg. Study-wide results and caveats: CD4+ T cells averaged fewer expanded clones than CD8+ T cells.

Notes on this clone: The antigen remains undetermined.

This CDR3 spans 15 amino acids. Trimming left V 3 bases short and J 5 bases short, with 16 bases between. Looked up from germline, CDR1 is SGHTA and CDR2 is FQGNSA. Sequenced by immunoSEQ multiplex PCR; TCRdb stores in-frame clones only, minus some. The repertoire holds around 99,000 clones, with 75% to 95% as singletons. V and J are TRBV7-2 and TRBJ2-5; D unresolved. The material was CD4+ or CD8+ T cells sorted from blood, obtained in a trial of the OX40 agonist ivuxolimab. The receptor comes from an adult with an advanced solid tumor such as melanoma, head and neck, liver or kidney cancer. The CDR3 here is CASSFSPSVRETQYF. In DNA form, the CDR3 reads TGTGCCAGCAGCTTCAGTCCGAGCGTTCGGGAGACCCAGTACTTC. Using reference TRBV7-2 and TRBJ2-5 for the parts outside the CDR3, the full variable domain is GAGVSQSPSNKVTEKGKDVELRCDPISGHTALYWYRQSLGQGLEFLIYFQGNSAPDKSGLPSDRFSAERTGGSVSTLTIQRTQQEDSAVYLCASSFSPSVRETQYFGPGTRLLVL.